The 7 T cell receptor beta chains below come from one sample, sequenced in a study of cytomegalovirus exposure and HLA in healthy donors. A multiplex PCR was run with 60 Vbeta primers and 13 Jbeta primers. Method: immunoSEQ multiplex PCR; TCRdb's copy keeps in-frame clones and lacks some. The table has over 70,000 clones, approximately 67% seen once. The sample consisted of PBMCs. The receptor source for this set is a man in his forties in good health and CMV-seropositive.

The V gene is TRBV6-1, the J gene TRBJ1-2; TRBD1 matches at 7 bases. The trim removed 5 bases at V and 1 base at J, leaving 4 bases unmatched. CDR1 MNHNS and CDR2 SASEGT come from the germline V gene. The CDR3 sequence is 14 residues long. CDR3 residues: CASSLGQNNYGYTF. CDR3 bases: TGTGCCAGCAGTCTGGGACAGAATAACTATGGCTACACCTTC.

The chain has TRBV6-5 and TRBJ1-2; D remains unclear. The CDR3 sequence is 13 residues long. Germline values: CDR1 MNHEY, CDR2 SVGAGI. The V and J ends lost 6 bases and 2 bases respectively, with 10 bases between them. The CDR3 loop reads CASRGSGNYGYTF. The DNA of the CDR3 is TGTGCCAGCAGAGGATCGGGGAACTATGGCTACACCTTC.

The chain recombines TRBV7-9 with TRBJ1-1, with unresolved D. Germline CDR1 is SEHNR and CDR2 is FQNEAQ (reference sequence). Trimming left V 2 bases short and J 1 base short, with 8 bases between. The CDR3 covers 14 residues. Written as DNA, the CDR3 is TGTGCCAGCAGCTTAAGTGGCAGGAACACTGAAGCTTTCTTT. This sequence encodes CASSLSGRNTEAFF.

The rearrangement links TRBV15 to TRBJ1-5; D might be TRBD1 (5 bases). The CDR3 is made up of 16 amino acids. The germline gives CDR1 LNHNV, CDR2 YYDKDF (reference sequence). V lost 0 bases and J lost 3, with 12 bases in between. CDR3 in DNA: TGTGCCACCAGCAGAGAGGGAAGGGGTAACAATCAGCCCCAGCATTTT. Protein sequence: CATSREGRGNNQPQHF. Complete variable domain (other parts from reference TRBV15 and TRBJ1-5): DAMVIQNPRYQVTQFGKPVTLSCSQTLNHNVMYWYQQKSSQAPKLLFHYYDKDFNNEADTPDNFQSRRPNTSFCFLDIRSPGLGDTAMYLCATSREGRGNNQPQHFGDGTRLSIL.

The gene calls are TRBV6-5 and TRBJ2-3; TRBD2 aligns across 8 bases. The CDR3 contains 16 residues. Germline CDR1 reads MNHEY; CDR2 reads SVGAGI. The junction had 8 bases not matched to a gene; V was cut back by 2 bases and J by 4 bases. The CDR3 region is CASSYGGSGMSDTQYF. The CDR3 DNA reads TGTGCCAGCAGTTACGGGGGTAGCGGGATGTCAGATACGCAGTATTTT.

The rearrangement joins TRBV2 to TRBJ1-1; no reliable D call. V was clipped by 10 bases and J by 3 bases, with 15 bases between them. The germline CDR1 and CDR2 sequences are SNHLY and FYNNEI. The CDR3 has 13 amino acids. The CDR3 DNA reads TGTGCCACCACGCCCCTACGAGACACTGAAGCTTTCTTT. Protein: CATTPLRDTEAFF.

The rearrangement joins TRBV4-3 to TRBJ1-4, with 7 bases fitting TRBD1. Trimming cost V 0 bases and J 4 bases; bases outside gene matches: 5. This CDR3 is 16 amino acids long. Germline V gives CDR1 LGHNA, CDR2 YSLEER. The CDR3 DNA reads as TGCGCCAGCAGCCAAGACGGGGCAGGGGGTAATGAAAAACTGTTTTTT. Encoded protein: CASSQDGAGGNEKLFF.